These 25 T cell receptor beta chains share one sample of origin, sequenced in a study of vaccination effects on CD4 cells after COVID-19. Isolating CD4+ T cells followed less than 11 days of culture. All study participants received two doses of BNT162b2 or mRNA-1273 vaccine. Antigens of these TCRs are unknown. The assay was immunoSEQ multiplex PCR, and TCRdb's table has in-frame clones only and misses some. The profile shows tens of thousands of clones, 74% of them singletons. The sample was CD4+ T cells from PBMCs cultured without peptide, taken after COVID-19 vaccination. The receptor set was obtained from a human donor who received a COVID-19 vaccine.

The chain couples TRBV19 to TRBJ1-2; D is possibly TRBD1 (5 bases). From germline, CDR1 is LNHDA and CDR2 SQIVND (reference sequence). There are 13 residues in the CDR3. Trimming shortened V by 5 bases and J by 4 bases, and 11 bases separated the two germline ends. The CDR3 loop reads CASSPSTVYGYTF. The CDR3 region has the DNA TGTGCCAGTAGTCCATCGACAGTCTATGGCTACACCTTC.

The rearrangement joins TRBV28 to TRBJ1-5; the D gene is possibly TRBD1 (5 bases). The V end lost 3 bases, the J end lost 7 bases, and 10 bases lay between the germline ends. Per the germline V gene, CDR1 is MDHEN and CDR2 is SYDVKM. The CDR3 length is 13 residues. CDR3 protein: CASSLEGQQPQHF. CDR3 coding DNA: TGTGCCAGCAGTTTGGAGGGGCAGCAGCCCCAGCATTTT.

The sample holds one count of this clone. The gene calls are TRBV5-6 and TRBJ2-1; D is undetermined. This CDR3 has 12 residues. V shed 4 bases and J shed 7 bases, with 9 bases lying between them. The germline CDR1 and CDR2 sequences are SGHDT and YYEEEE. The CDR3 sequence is CASSTPRNEQFF. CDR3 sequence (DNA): TGTGCCAGCAGCACCCCCAGAAATGAGCAGTTCTTC. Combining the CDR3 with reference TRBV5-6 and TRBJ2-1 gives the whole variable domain DAGVTQSPTHLIKTRGQQVTLRCSPKSGHDTVSWYQQALGQGPQFIFQYYEEEERQRGNFPDRFSGHQFPNYSSELNVNALLLGDSALYLCASSTPRNEQFFGPGTRLTVL.

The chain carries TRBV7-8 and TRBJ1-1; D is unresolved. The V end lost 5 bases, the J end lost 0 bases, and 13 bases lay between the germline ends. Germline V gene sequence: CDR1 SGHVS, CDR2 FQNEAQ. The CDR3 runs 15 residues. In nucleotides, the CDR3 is TGTGCCAGCAGCCGAGGACGGATCCTGAACACTGAAGCTTTCTTT. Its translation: CASSRGRILNTEAFF.

The CDR3 sequence: CASSQEGGYGYGYTF. In nucleotides, the CDR3 is TGCGCCAGCAGCCAAGAAGGAGGGTATGGCTATGGCTACACCTTC. The chain is built from TRBV4-3 and TRBJ1-2; D gene uncertain. The length of the CDR3 is 15 residues. Trimming cost V 0 bases and J 4 bases, with 12 bases left between them. Germline V gene lookup returns CDR1 LGHNA and CDR2 YSLEER.

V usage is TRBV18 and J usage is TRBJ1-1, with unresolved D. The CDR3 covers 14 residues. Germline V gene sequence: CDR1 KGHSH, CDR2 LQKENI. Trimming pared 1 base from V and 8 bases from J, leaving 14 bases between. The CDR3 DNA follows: TGTGCCAGCTCACCACTCCCGCTTCCATCCGAAGCTTTCTTT. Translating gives CASSPLPLPSEAFF.

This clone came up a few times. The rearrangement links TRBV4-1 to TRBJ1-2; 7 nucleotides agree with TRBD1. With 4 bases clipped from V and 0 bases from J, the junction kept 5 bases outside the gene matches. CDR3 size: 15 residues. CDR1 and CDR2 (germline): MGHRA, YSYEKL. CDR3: CASSRDRATNYGYTF. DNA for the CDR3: TGCGCCAGCAGCCGGGACAGAGCTACTAACTATGGCTACACCTTC.

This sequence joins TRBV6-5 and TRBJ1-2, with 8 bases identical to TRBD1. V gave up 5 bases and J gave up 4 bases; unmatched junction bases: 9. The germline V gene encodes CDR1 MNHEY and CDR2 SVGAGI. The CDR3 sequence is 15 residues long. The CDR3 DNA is TGTGCCAGCAGTCGGATCGCAGGGGGCGGCTATGGCTACACCTTC. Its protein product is CASSRIAGGGYGYTF.

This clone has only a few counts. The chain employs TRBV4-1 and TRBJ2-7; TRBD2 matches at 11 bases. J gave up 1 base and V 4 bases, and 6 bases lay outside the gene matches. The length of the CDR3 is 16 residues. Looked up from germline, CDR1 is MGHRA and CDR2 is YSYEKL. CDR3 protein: CASSRTSGSKSYEQYF. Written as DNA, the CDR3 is TGCGCCAGCAGCCGAACTAGCGGGAGCAAATCCTACGAGCAGTACTTC.

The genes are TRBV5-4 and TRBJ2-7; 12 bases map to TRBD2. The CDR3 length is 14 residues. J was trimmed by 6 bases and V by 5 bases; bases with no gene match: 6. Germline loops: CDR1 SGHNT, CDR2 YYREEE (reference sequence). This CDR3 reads CASSRTSGTGEQYF. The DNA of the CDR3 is TGTGCCAGCAGTCGGACTAGCGGGACAGGCGAGCAGTACTTC.

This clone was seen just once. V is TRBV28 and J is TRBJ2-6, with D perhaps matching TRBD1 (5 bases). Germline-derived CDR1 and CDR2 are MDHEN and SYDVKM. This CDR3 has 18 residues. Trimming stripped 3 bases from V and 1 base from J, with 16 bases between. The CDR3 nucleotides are TGTGCCAGCAGTTTCGCCCAGGGCCTCGTTTCTGGGGCCAACGTCCTGACTTTC. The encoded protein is CASSFAQGLVSGANVLTF.

CDR3 DNA: TGTGCCAGCAGACAGGGAGTGGGAGCCGATACGCAGTATTTT. Translated, it gives CASRQGVGADTQYF. The V call is TRBV6-5, the J call TRBJ2-3, with a possible D match to TRBD1 (6 bases). Germline V gene sequence: CDR1 MNHEY, CDR2 SVGAGI. The CDR3 sequence is 14 residues long. V was cut by 6 bases and J by 6 bases, with 16 bases left in between.

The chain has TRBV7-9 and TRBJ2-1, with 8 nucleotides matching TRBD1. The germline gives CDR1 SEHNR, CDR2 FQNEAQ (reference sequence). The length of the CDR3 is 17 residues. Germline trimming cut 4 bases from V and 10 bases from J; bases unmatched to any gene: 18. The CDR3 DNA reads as TGTGCCAGCAGCTACGACAGGACCGGGACAGGCCCCCGGGAGCAGTTCTTC. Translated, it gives CASSYDRTGTGPREQFF. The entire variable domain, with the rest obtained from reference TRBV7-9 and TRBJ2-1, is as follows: DTGVSQNPRHKITKRGQNVTFRCDPISEHNRLYWYRQTLGQGPEFLTYFQNEAQLEKSRLLSDRFSAERPKGSFSTLEIQRTEQGDSAMYLCASSYDRTGTGPREQFFGPGTRLTVL.

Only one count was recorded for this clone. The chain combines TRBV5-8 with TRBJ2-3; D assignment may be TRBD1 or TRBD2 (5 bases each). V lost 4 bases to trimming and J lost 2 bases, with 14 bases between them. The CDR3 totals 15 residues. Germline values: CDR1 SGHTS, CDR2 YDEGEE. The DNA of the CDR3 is TGTGCCAGCAGCCGGGGCTCGGGGACCACAGATACGCAGTATTTT. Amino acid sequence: CASSRGSGTTDTQYF.

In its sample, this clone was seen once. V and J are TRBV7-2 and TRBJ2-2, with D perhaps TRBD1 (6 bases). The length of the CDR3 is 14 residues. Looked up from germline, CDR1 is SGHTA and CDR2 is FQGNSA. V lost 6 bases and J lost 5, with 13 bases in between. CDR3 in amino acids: CASRLVTGTGELFF. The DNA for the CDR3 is TGTGCCAGCAGGCTGGTTACAGGGACCGGGGAGCTGTTTTTT.

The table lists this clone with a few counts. The CDR3 protein is CASSKGTGLRTNYGYTF. Written as DNA, the CDR3 is TGTGCCAGTAGTAAGGGGACAGGGCTTCGGACTAACTATGGCTACACCTTC. The chain uses TRBV19 and TRBJ1-2; 9 positions match TRBD1. Germline V gene data show CDR1 as LNHDA and CDR2 as SQIVND (reference sequence). The CDR3 runs 17 residues. With V trimmed by 4 bases and J by 0 bases, 9 bases remained unmatched.

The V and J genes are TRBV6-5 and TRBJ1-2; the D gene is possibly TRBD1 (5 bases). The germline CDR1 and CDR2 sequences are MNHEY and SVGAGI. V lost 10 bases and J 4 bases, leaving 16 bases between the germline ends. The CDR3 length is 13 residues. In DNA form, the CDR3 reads TGTGCCACCGCCGGGAGGAGGGGCTATGGCTACACCTTC. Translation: CATAGRRGYGYTF.

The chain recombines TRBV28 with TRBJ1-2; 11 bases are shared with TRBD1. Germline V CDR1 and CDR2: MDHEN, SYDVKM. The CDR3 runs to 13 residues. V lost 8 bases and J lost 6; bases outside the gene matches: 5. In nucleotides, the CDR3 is TGTGCCAGCCGGACAGGGGGCATAAATGGCTACACCTTC. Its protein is CASRTGGINGYTF.

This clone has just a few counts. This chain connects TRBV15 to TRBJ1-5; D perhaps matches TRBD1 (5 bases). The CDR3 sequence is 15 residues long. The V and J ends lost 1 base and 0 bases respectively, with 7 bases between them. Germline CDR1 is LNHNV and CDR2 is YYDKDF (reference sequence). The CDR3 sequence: CATSRGGISNQPQHF. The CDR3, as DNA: TGTGCCACCAGCAGAGGGGGGATTAGCAATCAGCCCCAGCATTTT. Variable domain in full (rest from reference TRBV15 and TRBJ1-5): DAMVIQNPRYQVTQFGKPVTLSCSQTLNHNVMYWYQQKSSQAPKLLFHYYDKDFNNEADTPDNFQSRRPNTSFCFLDIRSPGLGDTAMYLCATSRGGISNQPQHFGDGTRLSIL.

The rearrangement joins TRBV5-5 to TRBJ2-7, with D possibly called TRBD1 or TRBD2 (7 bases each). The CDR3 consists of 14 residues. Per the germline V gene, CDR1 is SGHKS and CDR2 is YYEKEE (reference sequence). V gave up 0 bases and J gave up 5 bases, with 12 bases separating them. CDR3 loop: CASSLGQGGDEQYF. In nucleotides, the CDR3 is TGTGCCAGCAGCTTGGGACAGGGAGGGGACGAGCAGTACTTC.

CDR3 coding DNA: TGTGCCAGCTCACCAGTGGTCCTGGGGGGAACAGATACGCAGTATTTT. Residues: CASSPVVLGGTDTQYF. The rearrangement joins TRBV18 to TRBJ2-3; a possible D gene is TRBD2 (6 bases). The CDR3 has 16 amino acids. Germline V gene sequence: CDR1 KGHSH, CDR2 LQKENI. V lost 2 bases, J lost 3 bases, and 15 bases lay in between.

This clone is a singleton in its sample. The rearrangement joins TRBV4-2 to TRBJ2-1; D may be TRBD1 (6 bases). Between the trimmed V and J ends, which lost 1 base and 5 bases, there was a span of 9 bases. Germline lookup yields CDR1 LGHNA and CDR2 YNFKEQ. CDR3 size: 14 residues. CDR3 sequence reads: CASSQGQADNEQFF. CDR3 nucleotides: TGTGCCAGCAGCCAAGGACAGGCCGACAATGAGCAGTTCTTC.

In DNA, the CDR3 is TGTGCCAGCAGCTTGGACAGGGGAGGTTCACCCCTCCACTTT. Amino acids: CASSLDRGGSPLHF. The chain combines TRBV5-6 with TRBJ1-6; 7 bases align to TRBD1. The CDR3 covers 14 residues. Trimming took 0 bases from V and 9 from J; bases not matched to a gene: 3. The germline V gene encodes CDR1 SGHDT and CDR2 YYEEEE.

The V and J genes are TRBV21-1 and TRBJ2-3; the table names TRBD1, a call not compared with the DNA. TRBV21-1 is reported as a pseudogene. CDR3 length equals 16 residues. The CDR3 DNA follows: TGTGCCAGCAGCAAAGGAGCAGGGGGCTTGACAGATACGCAGTATTTT. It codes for CASSKGAGGLTDTQYF.

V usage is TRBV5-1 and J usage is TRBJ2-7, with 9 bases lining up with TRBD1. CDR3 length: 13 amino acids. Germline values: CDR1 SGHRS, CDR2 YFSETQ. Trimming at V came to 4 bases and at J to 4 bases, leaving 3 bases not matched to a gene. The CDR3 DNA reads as TGCGCCAGCAGCATCGGGACAGGGTACGAGCAGTACTTC. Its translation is CASSIGTGYEQYF.